The entry below describes one TCR beta chain. What it binds is unknown. The PCR had 60 Vbeta and 13 Jbeta primers. Sequencing used immunoSEQ multiplex PCR; TCRdb keeps in-frame clones, though not all of them. The sample contains fewer than 180,000 clones, roughly 83% of which appear only once. Germline assignment: CDR1 PRHDT and CDR2 FYEKMQ (reference sequence). The J segment lost 0 bases and the V segment lost 5 bases, leaving 9 bases of the junction unmatched. The CDR3 is made up of 16 amino acids. This sample is part of a study of cytomegalovirus exposure and HLA in healthy donors. Study-wide points: In vitro assays verified that a few CMV-associated chains recognized CMV antigens specifically. Cytomegalovirus status, reportedly, was diagnosed with high specificity and sensitivity by the classifier.

Sequenced sample: PBMCs. The chain is built from TRBV13 and TRBJ2-7, with TRBD1 matching over 8 bases. The receptor's source is a human donor in good health. The CDR3: CASSGMGQESSYEQYF. The DNA of the CDR3 is TGTGCCAGCAGCGGAATGGGACAGGAAAGCTCCTACGAGCAGTACTTC.